This T cell receptor (beta chain) was identified in a study of beta chain features in type 1 diabetes. Study-level background: Patients were similar to healthy donors in age and gender (as well as in cell yields). Study conclusions and caveats: Comparison showed that naive, central memory and Treg TCRB repertoires appeared more similar among patients than among healthy donors. All four CD4+ subsets from Type 1 diabetes patients carried moderately but significantly shorter TCRB CDR3s. Insertions were fewer and deletions more numerous at VDJ junctions in type 1 diabetes patients.

All of the isolated RNA was reverse transcribed, so expressed TCRB transcripts were sequenced. Using immunoSEQ multiplex PCR, the repertoire was profiled, and TCRdb retains in-frame clones only, with some absent. The sample has about 900,000 clones, roughly 15% seen once. Deletions cut 5 bases from V and 5 bases from J, with 15 bases between. Germline CDR1 SGHVS, CDR2 FQNEAQ. This CDR3 spans 14 amino acids. Regarding this clone: No antigen is known for it.

The sequenced sample consisted of naive CD4+ T cells from blood. The sequence was obtained from a woman between 18 and 29 years old in good health. The genes are TRBV7-8 and TRBJ2-5; the D is unclear. The CDR3 loop reads CASSPLEPRETQYF. CDR3 bases: TGTGCCAGCAGCCCCCTCGAACCCAGGGAGACCCAGTACTTC.